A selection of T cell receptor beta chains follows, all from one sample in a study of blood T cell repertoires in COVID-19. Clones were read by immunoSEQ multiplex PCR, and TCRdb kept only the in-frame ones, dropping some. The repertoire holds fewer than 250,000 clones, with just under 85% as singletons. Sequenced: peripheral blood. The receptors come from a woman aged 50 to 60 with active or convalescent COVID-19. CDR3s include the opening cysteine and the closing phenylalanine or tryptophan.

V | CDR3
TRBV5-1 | CASSPLTGLGYNEQFF
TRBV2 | CASTRDRLTNQPQHF
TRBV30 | CAWTEGSTSTDTQYF
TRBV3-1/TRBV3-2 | CASSQEGGAAGGRQTQYF
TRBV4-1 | CASSQPTQGYYGYTF
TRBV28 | CASSRNSPLHF
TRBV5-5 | CASSRDRGYGYTF
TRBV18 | CASSSGQGDRSPLHF
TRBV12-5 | CASGSGGWDTGELFF
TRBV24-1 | CATSDLNADSPGDTQYF
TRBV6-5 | CASIDRAMNTEAFF
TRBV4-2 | CASSQAPSGGYEQYF
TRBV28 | CASSLLGAAGNTIYF
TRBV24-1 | CATSDPAPLAGAGDTQYF
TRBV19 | CASKPTGSYEQYF
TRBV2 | CASSELRGGTDTQYF
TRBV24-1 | CAIQDRGMGYTF
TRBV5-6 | CASSLRSNEQFF
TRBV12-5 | CASGITGYNEQFF
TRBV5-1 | CASSSLGVISGNTIYF
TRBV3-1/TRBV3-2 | CASSQGGTGSDTQYF